Following are 29 T cell receptor beta chains from one sample sequenced in a study of T cell responses to AZD1222 COVID-19 vaccine. Method: immunoSEQ multiplex PCR; TCRdb's copy keeps in-frame clones and lacks some. The table includes approximately 130,000 clones, 70% to 90% detected once. The specimen was peripheral blood, collected 28 days after the second AZD1222 dose. These receptors came from an adult who received the AZD1222 COVID-19 vaccine.

The chain carries TRBV3-1 (or the pseudogene TRBV3-2) and TRBJ1-2; no definite D call. The CDR3 extends over 18 amino acids. With 6 bases removed from V and 2 bases from J, the gap between germline ends came to 25 bases. Germline V gene data show CDR1 as LGHDT and CDR2 as YNNKEL (reference sequence). The CDR3 sequence is CASRSARKPRASNYGYTF. CDR3 nucleotide sequence: TGTGCCAGCAGGTCGGCAAGGAAACCTCGAGCGTCCAACTATGGCTACACCTTC.

The rearrangement joins TRBV6-5 to TRBJ2-7; D possibly corresponds to TRBD1 (7 bases). The ends were cut back, 6 bases at V and 2 bases at J, with 17 bases in the middle. The CDR3 length is 15 residues. Per germline, CDR1 MNHEY and CDR2 SVGAGI. This CDR3 is CASRERAGQPYEQYF. In DNA, the CDR3 is TGTGCCAGCAGGGAGAGGGCGGGACAGCCCTACGAGCAGTACTTC.

This clone appeared a single time. The chain carries TRBV12-3 or TRBV12-4 and TRBJ1-5; D gene unclear. This CDR3 comprises 12 residues. Between the trimmed V and J ends, which lost 7 bases and 3 bases, there was a span of 7 bases. The CDR3 bases are TGTGCCAGCACCCTGAACAATCAGCCCCAGCATTTT. Protein product: CASTLNNQPQHF.

This chain uses TRBV5-4 with TRBJ2-6; TRBD1 agrees at 9 bases. There are 17 residues in the CDR3. The junction had 7 bases not matched to a gene; V was cut back by 4 bases and J by 2 bases. Germline CDR1 reads SGHNT; CDR2 reads YYREEE (reference sequence). CDR3 sequence reads: CASSRPGTGTGANVLTF. CDR3 in DNA: TGTGCCAGCAGCCGTCCCGGGACAGGGACTGGGGCCAACGTCCTGACTTTC.

The V gene is TRBV2, the J gene TRBJ1-1; D perhaps matches TRBD1 (6 bases). CDR3 length: 14 residues. V was shortened by 7 bases and J by 1 base, with 13 bases between the two germline ends. Germline V gene sequence: CDR1 SNHLY, CDR2 FYNNEI. CDR3: CASTRQGQNTEAFF. The CDR3 DNA follows: TGTGCCAGCACACGGCAGGGGCAGAACACTGAAGCTTTCTTT.

The J gene is TRBJ2-4, the V gene TRBV20-1; no reliable D call. There are 11 residues in the CDR3. From germline, CDR1 is DFQATT and CDR2 SNEGSKA (reference sequence). The V end was cut by 3 bases, the J end by 6 bases, with 6 bases between. The CDR3 nucleotides are TGCAGTGCTAGTACGCGAAACATTCAGTACTTC. Translating gives CSASTRNIQYF.

In nucleotides, the CDR3 is TGTGCCAGCAGCCAAGGGGGGGTTCAGCCCCAGCATTTT. Translating gives CASSQGGVQPQHF. The chain links TRBV3-1 (or the pseudogene TRBV3-2) to TRBJ1-5; D may be TRBD1 (5 bases). The CDR3 totals 13 residues. The V gene's germline CDR1 is LGHDT and CDR2 YNNKEL (reference sequence). Trimming pared 1 base from V and 6 bases from J, leaving 7 bases between.

The gene calls are TRBV19 and TRBJ2-7; no firm D call. The CDR3 is 13 residues long. CDR1 is LNHDA and CDR2 is SQIVND in the germline V gene (reference sequence). Trimming took 4 bases from V and 3 from J, leaving 10 bases between them. The CDR3 DNA follows: TGTGCCAGTAGTAGAAGACCGGACTACGAGCAGTACTTC. This encodes CASSRRPDYEQYF.

The V call is TRBV7-9, the J call TRBJ2-1; perhaps TRBD1 as D (6 bases). The CDR3 length is 15 residues. V lost 5 bases and J 5 bases, leaving 16 bases between the germline ends. Germline CDR1 reads SEHNR; CDR2 reads FQNEAQ (reference sequence). The CDR3 reads CASSPGRGGHNEQFF. The CDR3 nucleotides are TGTGCCAGCAGCCCGGGCAGGGGCGGCCACAATGAGCAGTTCTTC.

The rearrangement links TRBV19 to TRBJ2-7; 12 bases are shared with TRBD2. The CDR3 has 17 amino acids. Germline trimming cut 6 bases from V and 7 bases from J; bases unmatched to any gene: 16. Germline V lookup: CDR1 LNHDA, CDR2 SQIVND (reference sequence). The CDR3 DNA reads as TGTGCCAGTAGACCGGCCCAGACTAGCGGGAGTTTCCGAGAGCAGTACTTC. The encoded protein is CASRPAQTSGSFREQYF.

The chain is built from TRBV28 and TRBJ2-2; D is perhaps TRBD2 (6 bases). This CDR3 is 13 amino acids long. Germline CDR1 is MDHEN and CDR2 is SYDVKM. The germline V and J ends were trimmed by 6 bases and 5 bases, with 10 bases remaining between them. The CDR3 protein is CASRGGGTGELFF. The CDR3 DNA follows: TGTGCCAGCAGGGGAGGCGGTACCGGGGAGCTGTTTTTT.

This clone came up once. The chain employs TRBV7-9 and TRBJ2-3; TRBD2 agrees at 13 bases. The germline gives CDR1 SEHNR, CDR2 FQNEAQ (reference sequence). V gave up 5 bases and J gave up 10 bases; unmatched junction bases: 12. This CDR3 spans 16 amino acids. The CDR3 nucleotides read TGTGCCAGCAGCCCCCTGCTGGGACTAGCGGGGAGGGCGCAGTATTTT. Its protein product is CASSPLLGLAGRAQYF.

This sequence joins TRBV28 and TRBJ2-1; tentatively, D is TRBD2 (6 bases). With 6 bases removed from V and 7 bases from J, the gap between germline ends came to 19 bases. This CDR3 comprises 15 residues. The germline V gene encodes CDR1 MDHEN and CDR2 SYDVKM. In nucleotides, the CDR3 is TGTGCCAGCAGCCTTGCGGGGTCGGAAGGTAATGAGCAGTTCTTC. The encoded protein is CASSLAGSEGNEQFF.

With respect to this clone: The junction does not match germline at one end; this may be a read error. This chain connects TRBV19 to TRBJ1-2; no firm D call. CDR1 is LNHDA and CDR2 is SQIVND in the germline V gene (reference sequence). CDR3 size: 12 residues. The CDR3 sequence is CASSLDTHGYTF. The CDR3 nucleotides are TGTGCCAGTAGTCTAGACACCCATGGCTACACCTTC. Full variable domain (remainder filled in from reference TRBV19 and TRBJ1-2): DGGITQSPKYLFRKEGQNVTLSCEQNLNHDAMYWYRQDPGQGLRLIYYSQIVNDFQKGDIAEGYSVSREKKESFPLTVTSAQKNPTAFYLCASSLDTHGYTFGSGTRLTVV.

The chain carries TRBV24-1 and TRBJ2-2; TRBD1 aligns across 9 bases. V dropped 4 bases and J dropped 2; count of bases not matched to a gene: 7. Per the germline V gene, CDR1 is KGHDR and CDR2 is SFDVKD. The length of the CDR3 is 17 residues. The CDR3 protein is CATSDPGQGTNTGELFF. The CDR3 DNA is TGTGCCACCAGTGACCCTGGACAGGGGACAAACACCGGGGAGCTGTTTTTT.

The V and J genes are TRBV18 and TRBJ2-3; possible D gene TRBD1, 5 bases. This CDR3 is built from 13 residues. CDR1 and CDR2 from the germline V gene are KGHSH and LQKENI. V was cut by 3 bases and J by 13 bases, with 17 bases left in between. The CDR3 region is CASSPNDSADKYF. DNA for the CDR3: TGTGCCAGCTCACCCAACGACAGTGCTGACAAGTATTTT.

DNA for the CDR3: TGTGCCTGGCGCAGCGGGAGGATCCCAGATACGCAGTATTTT. Protein product: CAWRSGRIPDTQYF. The chain joins TRBV30 to TRBJ2-3, with TRBD2 identical over 9 bases. V lost 5 bases, J lost 4 bases, and 7 bases stayed unmatched. The CDR3 covers 14 residues. Germline assignment: CDR1 GTSNPN and CDR2 SVGIG (reference sequence).

The V and J genes are TRBV15 and TRBJ2-7; TRBD1 matches at 9 bases. J lost 4 bases, V lost 1 base, and 5 bases had no gene match. The CDR3 covers 15 residues. CDR1 and CDR2 (germline): LNHNV, YYDKDF (reference sequence). Here the CDR3 DNA reads TGTGCCACCAGCAGAGCCCGGACAGGGGCATACGAGCAGTACTTC. Its translation: CATSRARTGAYEQYF.

The rearrangement uses TRBV7-2 and TRBJ2-3, with 11 nucleotides matching TRBD2. The V segment lost 5 bases and the J segment 3 bases; nucleotides outside the gene matches: 4. Per germline, CDR1 SGHTA and CDR2 FQGNSA. The CDR3 consists of 15 residues. This CDR3 reads CASSPLAGGTDTQYF. The CDR3 DNA reads TGTGCCAGCAGCCCCTTAGCGGGGGGGACAGATACGCAGTATTTT.

The CDR3 sequence is CASSKTGDSNQPQHF. The CDR3 DNA follows: TGTGCCAGCTCAAAGACAGGGGATAGCAATCAGCCCCAGCATTTT. The rearrangement uses TRBV18 and TRBJ1-5; TRBD1 matches at 8 bases. The V gene's germline CDR1 is KGHSH and CDR2 LQKENI. With 5 bases clipped from V and 0 bases from J, the junction kept 3 bases outside the gene matches. CDR3 length: 15 amino acids.

The chain couples TRBV11-3 to TRBJ2-1, with D uncertain. CDR3 length: 14 amino acids. Trimming removed 6 bases at V and 5 bases at J, with 14 bases between. Germline V gives CDR1 SGHNT, CDR2 YENEEA. The CDR3 reads CASSFSKVHNEQFF. CDR3 DNA sequence: TGTGCCAGCAGTTTTTCTAAGGTCCACAATGAGCAGTTCTTC.

The V call is TRBV5-1, the J call TRBJ2-1; D is perhaps TRBD2 (5 bases). This CDR3 contains 14 residues. With 4 bases removed from V and 5 bases from J, the gap between germline ends came to 13 bases. Per germline, CDR1 SGHRS and CDR2 YFSETQ. The CDR3 spells CASSTTGKDNEQFF. The CDR3, as DNA: TGCGCCAGCAGCACCACCGGGAAGGACAATGAGCAGTTCTTC.

This chain connects TRBV11-3 to TRBJ1-5, with D possibly being TRBD1 (5 bases). V lost 2 bases and J lost 0, with 20 bases in between. The CDR3 is 19 amino acids. Per germline, CDR1 SGHNT and CDR2 YENEEA. DNA for the CDR3: TGTGCCAGCAGCTTACGGGGCCCGGGGGAAGCCGGTAGCAATCAGCCCCAGCATTTT. It yields the protein CASSLRGPGEAGSNQPQHF.

The chain is built from TRBV27 and TRBJ2-5; 7 nucleotides match TRBD1. This CDR3 region has 16 residues. V gave up 3 bases and J gave up 3 bases; unmatched junction bases: 10. From germline, CDR1 is MNHEY and CDR2 SMNVEV (reference sequence). CDR3 DNA: TGTGCCAGCAGTTTTCTCAGGGGGACCATGAAAGAGACCCAGTACTTC. This codes for CASSFLRGTMKETQYF.

The chain links TRBV9 to TRBJ2-7, with D unresolved. Trimming removed 3 bases at V and 0 bases at J, with 13 bases between. The CDR3 spans 15 residues. Germline V CDR1 and CDR2: SGDLS, YYNGEE. The CDR3 protein is CASSGKTGYSYEQYF. The CDR3 DNA reads as TGTGCCAGCAGCGGTAAGACTGGTTACTCCTACGAGCAGTACTTC.

The chain employs TRBV7-9 and TRBJ1-2; 12 nucleotides agree with TRBD1. Germline-derived CDR1 and CDR2 are SEHNR and FQNEAQ (reference sequence). J lost 8 bases, V lost 3 bases, and 4 bases had no gene match. The CDR3 spans 14 residues. CDR3 amino acids: CASSLGQGAGGYTF. The DNA of the CDR3 is TGTGCCAGCAGCTTGGGACAGGGGGCTGGCGGCTACACCTTC.

V gene TRBV10-2 combines with J gene TRBJ1-2, with 8 nucleotides matching TRBD1. CDR3 size: 14 residues. Germline V gene lookup returns CDR1 WSHSY and CDR2 SAAADI. V lost 4 bases to trimming and J lost 8 bases; unmatched junction nucleotides: 9. The CDR3 loop reads CASSVAAGGGGYTF. The CDR3 DNA reads TGCGCCAGCAGTGTTGCGGCAGGGGGCGGGGGCTACACCTTC.

This chain uses TRBV6-5 with TRBJ1-1; the D gene is possibly TRBD1 (5 bases). This CDR3 has 12 residues. Germline CDR1 and CDR2: MNHEY and SVGAGI. V lost 2 bases and J lost 10, with 11 bases in between. The CDR3 protein is CASSYGGRVAFF. The CDR3, as DNA: TGTGCCAGCAGTTACGGGGGTCGCGTAGCTTTCTTT.

The genes are TRBV5-1 and TRBJ2-1; D may be TRBD2 (6 bases). CDR3 length equals 14 residues. CDR1 is SGHRS and CDR2 is YFSETQ in the germline V gene. V dropped 3 bases and J dropped 6 bases, with 13 bases sitting between them. The CDR3 nucleotides are TGCGCCAGCAGCTGGGACTCCTACGGCAATGAGCAGTTCTTC. Protein product: CASSWDSYGNEQFF.